This T cell receptor (beta chain) emerged from a study of T cells in Graves' hyperthyroidism and ophthalmopathy. This clonotype has only a few counts. Germline-derived CDR1 and CDR2 are DFQATT and SNEGSKA (reference sequence). CDR3 length equals 14 residues. The V end was cut by 0 bases, the J end by 5 bases, with 13 bases between. Clinical symptoms, serum thyroxine and TRAb, thyroid ultrasound and orbital computed tomography were used for the diagnoses. The source material, RNA transcripts, was used to amplify TCR beta CDR3 regions. An initial round of RT-PCR targeting the TCR CDR3 relied on the HTBI primer set. Using its own MiXCR run on the multiplex PCR reads, TCRdb lists one record per CDR3 protein. The sample carries hundreds of thousands of distinct CDR3 sequences, 45% recorded once.

The source material was peripheral blood or thyroid tissue (not recorded which). The clonotype originates from an adult man with Graves' disease, either hyperthyroidism or ophthalmopathy (not recorded which). This chain connects TRBV20-1 to TRBJ1-1; a possible D gene is TRBD1 (6 bases). DNA of the CDR3: TGCAGTGCTAGAGATGGCGGGGGCCGAACTGAAGCTTTCTTT. This sequence encodes CSARDGGGRTEAFF.